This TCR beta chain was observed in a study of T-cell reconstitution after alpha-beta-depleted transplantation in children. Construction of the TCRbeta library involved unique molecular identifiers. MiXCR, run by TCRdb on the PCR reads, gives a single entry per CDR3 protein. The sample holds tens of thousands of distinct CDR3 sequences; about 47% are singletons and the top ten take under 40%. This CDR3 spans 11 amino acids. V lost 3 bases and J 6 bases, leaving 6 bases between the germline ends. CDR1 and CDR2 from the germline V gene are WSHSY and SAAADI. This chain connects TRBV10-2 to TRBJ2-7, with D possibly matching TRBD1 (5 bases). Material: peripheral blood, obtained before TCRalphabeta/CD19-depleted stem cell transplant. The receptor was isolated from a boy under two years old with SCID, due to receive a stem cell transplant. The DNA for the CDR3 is TGCGCCAGCAGTGAAGGGGCCGAGCAGTACTTC. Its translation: CASSEGAEQYF.